This T cell receptor beta chain was sequenced for a study of spatial heterogeneity in lung cancer. On the study more broadly: Taken at a median of about 2 years after resection, follow-up PBMC samples underwent sequencing when available. The mean occurrence of each unique TCR and UMI combination in raw reads exceeded eight.

The V end was cut by 0 bases, the J end by 1 base, with 13 bases between. CDR3 length: 16 residues. The germline V gene has CDR1 DFQATT and CDR2 SNEGSKA (reference sequence). The sample holds many counts of this clonotype. The antigen is not known. A unique molecular identifier was attached to every TCR cDNA molecule. TCRdb ran MiXCR on the 5' RACE reads and lists one entry per CDR3 protein. The sample contains tens of thousands of distinct CDR3 sequences, about 9.8% of which appear only once. Findings and caveats of the study: At resection, ubiquitous expanded tumor TCRs appeared in blood more than at follow-up.

Documented time point: blood at routine non-recurrence follow-up after resection. This material consisted of PBMCs, taken at follow-up. V usage is TRBV20-1 and J usage is TRBJ2-1; unclear D gene. The receptor was derived from a male donor with early-stage non-small cell lung cancer. The CDR3 protein is CSARDVGASSYNEQFF. The CDR3 DNA reads TGCAGTGCTAGAGATGTAGGAGCGTCATCCTACAATGAGCAGTTCTTC.